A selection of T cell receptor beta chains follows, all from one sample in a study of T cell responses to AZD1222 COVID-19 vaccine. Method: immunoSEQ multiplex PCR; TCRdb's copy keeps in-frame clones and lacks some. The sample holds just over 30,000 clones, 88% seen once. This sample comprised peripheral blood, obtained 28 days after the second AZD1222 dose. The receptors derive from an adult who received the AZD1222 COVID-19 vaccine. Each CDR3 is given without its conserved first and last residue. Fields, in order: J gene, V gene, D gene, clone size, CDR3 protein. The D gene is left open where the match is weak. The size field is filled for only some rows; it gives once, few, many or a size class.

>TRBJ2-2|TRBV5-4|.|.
ASSTVAGADTGELF
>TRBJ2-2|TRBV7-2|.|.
ASSRYRVDTGELF
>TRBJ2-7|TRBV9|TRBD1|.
ASSVRTGAYEQY
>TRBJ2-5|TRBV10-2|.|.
ASTAGGWLRQETQY
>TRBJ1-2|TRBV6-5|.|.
ASSPRGADRYT
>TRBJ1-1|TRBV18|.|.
ASSPGDGRGGTEAF
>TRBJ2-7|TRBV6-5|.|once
ASSYDRDREQY
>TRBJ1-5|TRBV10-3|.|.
AISATSTGSNQPQH
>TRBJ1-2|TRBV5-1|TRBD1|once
ASSLALGQGAVGYT
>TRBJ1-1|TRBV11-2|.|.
ASSARILNTEAF
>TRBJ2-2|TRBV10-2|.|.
ASSVFKRTYNTGELF
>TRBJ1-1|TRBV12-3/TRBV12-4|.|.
ASSLVSEAF
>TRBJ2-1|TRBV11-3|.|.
ASSLSSVFEGGREEQF
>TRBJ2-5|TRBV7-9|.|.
ASSPEWARETQY
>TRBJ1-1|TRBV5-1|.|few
ASSLGPGDTEAF
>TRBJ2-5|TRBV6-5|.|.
ASRTGQNLETQY
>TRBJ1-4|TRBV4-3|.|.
ASSQDFATPNEKLF
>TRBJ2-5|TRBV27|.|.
ASSFAGVRETQY
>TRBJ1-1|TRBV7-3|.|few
ASSLIGSLTEAF
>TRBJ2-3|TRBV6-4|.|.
ASSDSNADTQY
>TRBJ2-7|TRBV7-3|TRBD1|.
ASSPGQGYEQY
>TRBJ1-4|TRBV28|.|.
ASSKGSGNEKLF
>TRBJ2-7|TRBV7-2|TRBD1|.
ASSFNRGRSYEQY
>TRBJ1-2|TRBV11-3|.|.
ASSLQLGADYGYT
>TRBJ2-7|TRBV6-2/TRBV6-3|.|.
ASSYPRGFVSYEQY
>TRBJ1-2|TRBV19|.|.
ASSDQMDGIYGYT
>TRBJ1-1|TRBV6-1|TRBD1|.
ASSEALGTGSTEAF
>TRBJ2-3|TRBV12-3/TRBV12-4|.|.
ASRPTSTDTQY
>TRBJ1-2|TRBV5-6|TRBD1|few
ASSLLSIRGLGYGYT
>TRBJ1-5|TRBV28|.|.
ASSLRIISNQPQH
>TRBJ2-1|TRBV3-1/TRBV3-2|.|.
ASSLGHYNEQF
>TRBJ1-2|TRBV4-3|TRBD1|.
ASSQGLGQGTYGYT
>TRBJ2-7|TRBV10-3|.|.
AISEKGGSFYEQH
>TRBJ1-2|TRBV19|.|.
ASSKGSNYGYT
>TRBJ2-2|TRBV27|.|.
ASQVSKNTGELF
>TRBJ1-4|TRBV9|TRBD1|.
ASSPYRGGEKLF
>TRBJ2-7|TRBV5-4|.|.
ASSPVAGIPF
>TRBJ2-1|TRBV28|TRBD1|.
ASKDRYNEQF
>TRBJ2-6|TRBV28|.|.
ASIAASGANVLT
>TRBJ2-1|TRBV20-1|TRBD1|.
SASPIGTGVGNEQF
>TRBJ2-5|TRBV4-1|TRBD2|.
ASSQASRGGARETQY
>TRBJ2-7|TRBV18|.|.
ASSASEHSYEQY
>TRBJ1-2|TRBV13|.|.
ASSLIDGGYGYT
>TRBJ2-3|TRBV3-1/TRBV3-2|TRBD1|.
ASSPHQGAADTQY
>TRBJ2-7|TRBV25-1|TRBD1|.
ASSPTGDSYEQY
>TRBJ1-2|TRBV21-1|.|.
ASSNRRDGNYGYT
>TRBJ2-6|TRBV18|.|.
ASSPQGSGANVLT
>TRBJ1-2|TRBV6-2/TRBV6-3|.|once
ASSPGLYPFT
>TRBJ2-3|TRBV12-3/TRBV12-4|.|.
ASRGGAGDTQY
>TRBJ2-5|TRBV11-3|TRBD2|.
ASSLDLVLQPDSGEETQY
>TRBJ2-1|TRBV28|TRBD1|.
ASHAGTGIHEQF
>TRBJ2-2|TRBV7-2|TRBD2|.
ASSFMRGAGTGELF
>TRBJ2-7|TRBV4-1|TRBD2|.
ASSQGRGGLTYEQY